These T cell receptor beta chains were read from a single sample in a study of tissue T cells after allogeneic stem cell transplantation. The protocol was immunoSEQ multiplex PCR, while the TCRdb copy is restricted to in-frame clones and leaves out a portion. Among approximately 350 clones, around 67% were seen once, and the ten largest hold over 20%. The source material was skin, sampled at autopsy. The receptors derive from a female patient aged 40-75 years with steroid-refractory graft-versus-host disease after an allogeneic stem cell transplant. Some T cells may have originated in the graft donor. CDR3s include the opening cysteine and the closing phenylalanine or tryptophan. The D gene is left open where the match is weak. Only part of the rows carry a size: once, few, many, or a class if the clone is expanded.

J gene,V gene,clone size,CDR3 length,D gene,CDR3 DNA,CDR3 protein
TRBJ2-7,TRBV18,large,12,NA,TGTGCCAGCTCACCCCCCGGGGGTGAGCAGTACTTC,CASSPPGGEQYF
TRBJ1-1,TRBV11-2,NA,13,NA,TGTGCCAGCAGCCCCGATATGAACACTGAAGCTTTCTTT,CASSPDMNTEAFF
TRBJ2-4,TRBV3-1/TRBV3-2,once,17,NA,TGTGCCAGCAGCATAGTGCGTCCCATTCAAAGAAAAAACATTCAGTACTTC,CASSIVRPIQRKNIQYF
TRBJ1-1,TRBV9,once,13,NA,TGTGCCAGCAGCGTAGAGGGGAACACTGAAGCTTTCTTT,CASSVEGNTEAFF
TRBJ2-1,TRBV5-4,NA,16,TRBD2,TGTGCCAGCAGCTTGCGGGAGGGCCGGGCGTACAATGAGCAGTTCTTC,CASSLREGRAYNEQFF
TRBJ1-2,TRBV12-3/TRBV12-4,NA,11,NA,TGTGCCAGCAGCTACCATCATGGCTACACCTTC,CASSYHHGYTF
TRBJ2-7,TRBV28,NA,16,NA,TGTGCCAGCAGTAAAGGGGGACTCCTACCCACCTACGAGCAGTACTTC,CASSKGGLLPTYEQYF
TRBJ2-3,TRBV5-1,few,17,TRBD1,TGCGCCAGCAGCTCAATTATTGGGACAGGGGGCACAGATACGCAGTATTTT,CASSSIIGTGGTDTQYF
TRBJ2-7,TRBV7-9,NA,14,NA,TGTGCCAGCAGCTTAGCAGCTTTCTCCTACGAGCAGTACTTC,CASSLAAFSYEQYF
TRBJ2-7,TRBV5-6,NA,19,NA,TGTGCCAGCAGCTTGTATGTGGGCATTTACGGGCCCTTAGCCTACGAGCAGTACTTC,CASSLYVGIYGPLAYEQYF
TRBJ1-1,TRBV2,few,14,NA,TGTGCCAGCAGCTTGGGACGGCGTAAAGCTGAAGCTTTCTTT,CASSLGRRKAEAFF
TRBJ2-1,TRBV7-2,NA,17,NA,TGTGCCAGCACCTCTAACCGTTCGGGACCGAAACGCAATGAGCAGTTCTTC,CASTSNRSGPKRNEQFF
TRBJ2-1,TRBV25-1,NA,15,NA,TGTGCCAGCAGTGAAATGGGCCGGGACTACAATGAGCAGTTCTTC,CASSEMGRDYNEQFF
TRBJ2-2,TRBV7-2,NA,14,NA,TGTGCCAGCAGCAAAAGGGGTTCACCCGGGGAGCTGTTTTTT,CASSKRGSPGELFF
TRBJ1-2,TRBV6-1,NA,15,TRBD1,TGTGCCAGCAGTGAAGACGCAGGGGGCGGCTATGGCTACACCTTC,CASSEDAGGGYGYTF
TRBJ1-1,TRBV9,NA,15,NA,TGTGCCAGCAGCGTAGTGAACAGGTGGGGCACTGAAGCTTTCTTT,CASSVVNRWGTEAFF
TRBJ1-6,TRBV27,NA,14,NA,TGTGCCAGCAAGACCGGGACGGATAATTCACCCCTCCACTTT,CASKTGTDNSPLHF